These 21 T cell receptor beta chains share one sample of origin, sequenced in a study of T cells expressing NK-cell markers. TCRdb reworked the 5' RACE reads into one entry per CDR3 protein, no DNA. The sample yields approximately 550,000 distinct CDR3 sequences, of which the top ten take up 3% to 4.5%. The sample comprised blood T cells: a sorted CD56 or NKG2C T cell subset, CD4+ or CD8+ T cells, or bulk PBMC T cells (not recorded which). The receptor source for this set is a man aged 18 to 30 in good health.

The chain is built from TRBV7-9 and TRBJ2-3; TCRdb selects TRBD2, and the lack of DNA leaves this call unchecked. The CDR3 has 15 residues. Germline V gene sequence: CDR1 SEHNR, CDR2 FQNEAQ (reference sequence). The CDR3 here is CASSPNREPSDTQYF.

This chain links TRBV5-4 with TRBJ1-6; absent DNA, TCRdb's TRBD1 call cannot be checked. This CDR3 contains 14 residues. The germline V gene encodes CDR1 SGHNT and CDR2 YYREEE (reference sequence). This CDR3 is CASSPRDSNSPLHF.

This chain links TRBV12-3 or TRBV12-4 with TRBJ2-5; TCRdb proposes TRBD1, but this gene call is untestable without DNA. The CDR3 is 14 residues long. Here the CDR3 reads CASRGQGWQETQYF.

The V gene is TRBV7-8, the J gene TRBJ1-4. The CDR3 runs 16 residues. The germline CDR1 and CDR2 sequences are SGHVS and FQNEAQ. The CDR3: CASSLNSPATNEKLFF. The full variable domain, with the rest looked up from reference TRBV7-8 and TRBJ1-4, is GAGVSQSPRYKVAKRGQDVALRCDPISGHVSLFWYQQALGQGPEFLTYFQNEAQLDKSGLPSDRFFAERPEGSVSTLKIQRTQQEDSAVYLCASSLNSPATNEKLFFGSGTQLSVL.

The chain employs TRBV12-3 or TRBV12-4 and TRBJ1-5; TCRdb outputs TRBD1, but without DNA this stays unchecked. CDR3 length: 14 amino acids. The CDR3 sequence is CASSLEQVGQPQHF.

The chain has TRBV9 and TRBJ2-7; TCRdb calls TRBD1, which cannot be checked without DNA. CDR1 is SGDLS and CDR2 is YYNGEE in the germline V gene. CDR3 length: 14 residues. The chain's CDR3 is CASSETGTLYEQYF.

The V gene is TRBV29-1, the J gene TRBJ2-2; TCRdb gives TRBD1 as the D gene, but with no DNA this cannot be confirmed. CDR1 SQVTM and CDR2 ANQGSEA come from the germline V gene. The CDR3 runs to 14 residues. CDR3 amino acids: CSVVTGVNTGELFF.

The chain joins TRBV7-2 to TRBJ2-7; TCRdb outputs TRBD2, but without DNA this stays unchecked. This CDR3 region has 15 residues. CDR1 is SGHTA and CDR2 is FQGNSA in the germline V gene. CDR3 loop: CASSWSGSARNEQYF.

The chain couples TRBV10-3 to TRBJ2-3; TCRdb's assignment of TRBD2 cannot be checked, as there is no DNA. Germline-derived CDR1 and CDR2 are ENHRY and SYGVKD. The CDR3 is 14 amino acids. The CDR3 is CAISGGAGADTQYF.

Here the CDR3 reads CASSFGGRGGETQYF. This sequence joins TRBV7-2 and TRBJ2-5; TCRdb indicates TRBD1, and absent DNA this call remains unverified. The CDR3 has 15 amino acids. Germline V lookup: CDR1 SGHTA, CDR2 FQGNSA.

CDR3 residues: CASSAEPSTDTQYF. This chain connects TRBV3-1 to TRBJ2-3. Germline CDR1 and CDR2: LGHDT and YNNKEL (reference sequence). This CDR3 comprises 14 residues.

This chain uses TRBV20-1 with TRBJ2-1; the D call from TCRdb, TRBD1, cannot be confirmed without DNA. Germline loops: CDR1 DFQATT, CDR2 SNEGSKA (reference sequence). This CDR3 spans 15 amino acids. The CDR3 sequence: CSARDHSKGGNEQFF.

The CDR3 region is CASSGTGIYLYGYTF. The chain has TRBV14 and TRBJ1-2. Germline values: CDR1 SGHDN, CDR2 FVKESK. CDR3 length equals 15 residues. Full variable domain (rest looked up from reference TRBV14 and TRBJ1-2): EAGVTQFPSHSVIEKGQTVTLRCDPISGHDNLYWYRRVMGKEIKFLLHFVKESKQDESGMPNNRFLAERTGGTYSTLKVQPAELEDSGVYFCASSGTGIYLYGYTFGSGTRLTVV.

The chain couples TRBV19 to TRBJ2-7. CDR1 is LNHDA, CDR2 SQIVND, per germline (reference sequence). CDR3 length equals 13 residues. The CDR3 loop reads CASSRGTPYEQYF.

The chain combines TRBV6-1 with TRBJ1-4. Germline V CDR1 and CDR2: MNHNS, SASEGT. The CDR3 runs 15 residues. The CDR3 spells CASSDLGYLNEKLFF.

The rearrangement links TRBV12-3 or TRBV12-4 to TRBJ2-3. The CDR3 loop spans 16 amino acids. The CDR3 sequence: CASSLVMGLARDTQYF.

V usage is TRBV20-1 and J usage is TRBJ2-4; the D gene TCRdb calls, TRBD1, cannot be checked with no DNA. Germline V gives CDR1 DFQATT, CDR2 SNEGSKA (reference sequence). There are 11 residues in the CDR3. CDR3 loop: CSAYRDYIQYF.

The rearrangement joins TRBV6-5 to TRBJ1-1; checking the TCRdb D call of TRBD1 is not possible without DNA. The CDR3 has 12 residues. Germline V gene sequence: CDR1 MNHEY, CDR2 SVGAGI. The CDR3 region is CASGTGGTEAFF.

The chain couples TRBV7-2 to TRBJ2-3; TCRdb's D call of TRBD2 is untestable without DNA. The CDR3 is 16 amino acids. Germline-derived CDR1 and CDR2 are SGHTA and FQGNSA. Here the CDR3 reads CASSKGLAGVTDTQYF.

The chain carries TRBV10-3 and TRBJ2-3; absent DNA, TCRdb's TRBD2 call cannot be checked. This CDR3 is built from 17 residues. Germline V gene lookup returns CDR1 ENHRY and CDR2 SYGVKD. The CDR3: CAISPELAGSRGDTQYF.

This chain uses TRBV7-2 with TRBJ2-1; TCRdb's D call, TRBD2, is unchecked because there is no DNA. The CDR3 is made up of 15 amino acids. Germline V gene data show CDR1 as SGHTA and CDR2 as FQGNSA. CDR3 sequence reads: CASSLREEGYNEQFF.